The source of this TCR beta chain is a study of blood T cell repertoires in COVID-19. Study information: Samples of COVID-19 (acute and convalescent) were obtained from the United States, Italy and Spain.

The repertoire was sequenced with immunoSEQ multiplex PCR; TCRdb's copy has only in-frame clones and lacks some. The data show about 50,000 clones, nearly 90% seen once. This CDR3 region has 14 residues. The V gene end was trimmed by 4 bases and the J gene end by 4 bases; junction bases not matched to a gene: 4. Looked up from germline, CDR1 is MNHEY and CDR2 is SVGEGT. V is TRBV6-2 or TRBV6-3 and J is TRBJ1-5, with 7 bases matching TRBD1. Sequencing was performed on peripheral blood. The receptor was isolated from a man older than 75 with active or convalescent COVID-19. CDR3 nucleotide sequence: TGTGCCAGCAGTTCTCAGGGGGATAATCAGCCCCAGCATTTT. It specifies CASSSQGDNQPQHF.